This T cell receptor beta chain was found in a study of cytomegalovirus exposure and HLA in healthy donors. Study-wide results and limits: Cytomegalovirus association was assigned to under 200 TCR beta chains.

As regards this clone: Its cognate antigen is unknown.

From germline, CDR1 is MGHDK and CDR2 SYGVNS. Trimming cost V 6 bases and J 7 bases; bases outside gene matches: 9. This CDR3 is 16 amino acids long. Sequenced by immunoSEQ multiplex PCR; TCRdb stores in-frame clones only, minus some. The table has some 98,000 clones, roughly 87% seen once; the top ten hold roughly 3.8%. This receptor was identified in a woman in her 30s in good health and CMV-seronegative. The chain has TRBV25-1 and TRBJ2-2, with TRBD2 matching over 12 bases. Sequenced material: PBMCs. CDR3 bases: TGTGCCAGCAGGGGGGAAGGACTAGCGGGGAACGGGGAGCTGTTTTTT. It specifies CASRGEGLAGNGELFF.